This T cell receptor beta chain was obtained from a study of identical twins. From the 5' RACE reads, TCRdb called clonotypes with MiXCR, one entry per CDR3 protein. The table shows some 760,000 distinct CDR3 sequences, with 18% occurring only once. This CDR3 is 20 amino acids long. J was trimmed by 0 bases and V by 2 bases; bases with no gene match: 10. CDR1 is LGHDT and CDR2 is YNNKEL in the germline V gene (reference sequence). The data were also submitted as part of a second study, on T cells expressing NK-cell markers.

The sequence came from a woman aged 18-29 years in good health. The rearrangement uses TRBV3-1 and TRBJ2-3, with 14 nucleotides matching TRBD2. Material: PBMCs. The CDR3 DNA is TGTGCCAGCAGCCAACGGTGGGGGACTAGCGGGGGAACTAGCACAGATACGCAGTATTTT. This encodes CASSQRWGTSGGTSTDTQYF.